This T cell receptor (beta chain) was found in a study of molecular identifiers for immune sequencing clone quantification. The CDR3 spans 14 residues. Trimming pared 4 bases from V and 7 bases from J, leaving 17 bases between. Germline V gene data show CDR1 as MGHRA and CDR2 as YSYEKL. TCRdb called the PCR reads again in MiXCR, with one record for every CDR3 protein. This repertoire shows about 640,000 distinct CDR3 sequences, about 20% found once; its top ten account for roughly 0.85%. This clonotype has at least ten counts. Naive CD8 T cell sorting was performed on the CD8+CD4-CCR7+CD45RA+ phenotype.

Specimen: naive CD8+ T cells from blood, with Jurkat cell RNA spiked in. Stated subset: FACS-sorted CD8+CD4-CCR7+CD45RA+ naive T cells. The chain links TRBV4-1 to TRBJ2-7; possible D gene TRBD1, 6 bases. The clonotype comes from a human donor in good health. Some libraries in this study had Jurkat cell RNA spiked in. The CDR3 protein is CASSPRDISDEQYF. The DNA for the CDR3 is TGCGCCAGCAGCCCCCGGGACATATCTGATGAGCAGTACTTC.